Listed here is a single T cell receptor beta chain. Antigen specificity is unknown. This table comes from immunoSEQ multiplex PCR, and its TCRdb copy is limited to in-frame clones, with some not included. The sample comprises about 31,000 clones, more than 75% of which are singletons, and approximately 15% rests with the top ten. The data stem from a study of T cell responses to AZD1222 COVID-19 vaccine. Study results and limitations: Elevations in Spike-specific TCR breadth and depth followed administration of two AZD1222 doses. White British people made up most donors, females outnumbered males, and clonal diversity was possibly underestimated. Nearly half of spike-specific TCRs reportedly target variant regions that are unmutated in the B.1.351 and B.1.1.7 variants. At study baseline, merely several AZD1222 recipients were seropositive.

The CDR3 contains 13 residues. The germline V gene has CDR1 KGHSH and CDR2 LQKENI. Trimming removed 3 bases from V and 1 base from J, with 6 bases in between. The receptor comes from an adult who received the AZD1222 COVID-19 vaccine. The source material was peripheral blood, sampled 28 days after the second AZD1222 dose. The chain couples TRBV18 to TRBJ2-5; the D is unclear. CDR3 in amino acids: CASSPLIQETQYF. The CDR3 DNA reads as TGTGCCAGCTCACCTCTTATCCAAGAGACCCAGTACTTC.